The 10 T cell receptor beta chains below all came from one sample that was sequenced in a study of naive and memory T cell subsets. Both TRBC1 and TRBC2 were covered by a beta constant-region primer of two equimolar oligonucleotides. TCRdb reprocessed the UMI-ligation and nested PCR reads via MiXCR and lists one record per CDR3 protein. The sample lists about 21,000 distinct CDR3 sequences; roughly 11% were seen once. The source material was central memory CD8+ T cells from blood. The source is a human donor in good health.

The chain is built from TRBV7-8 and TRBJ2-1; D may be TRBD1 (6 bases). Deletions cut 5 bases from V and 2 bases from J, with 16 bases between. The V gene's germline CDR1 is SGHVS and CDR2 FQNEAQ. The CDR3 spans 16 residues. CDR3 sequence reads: CASSPTNRAAYNEQFF. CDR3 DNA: TGTGCCAGCAGCCCTACAAACAGGGCGGCCTACAATGAGCAGTTCTTC.

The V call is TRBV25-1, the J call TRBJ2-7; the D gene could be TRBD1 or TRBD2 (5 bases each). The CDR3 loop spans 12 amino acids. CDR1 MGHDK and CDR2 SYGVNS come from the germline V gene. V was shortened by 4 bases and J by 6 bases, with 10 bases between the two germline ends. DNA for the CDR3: TGTGCCAGCAGTGTGGGACGTTCCGAGCAGTACTTC. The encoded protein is CASSVGRSEQYF.

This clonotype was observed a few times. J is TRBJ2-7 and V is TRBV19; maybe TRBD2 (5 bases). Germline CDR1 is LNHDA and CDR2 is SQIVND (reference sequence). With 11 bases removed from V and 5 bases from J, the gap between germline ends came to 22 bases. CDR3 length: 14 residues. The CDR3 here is CASGKHGLIDEQYF. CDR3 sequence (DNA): TGTGCCTCTGGGAAGCACGGACTCATAGACGAGCAGTACTTC.

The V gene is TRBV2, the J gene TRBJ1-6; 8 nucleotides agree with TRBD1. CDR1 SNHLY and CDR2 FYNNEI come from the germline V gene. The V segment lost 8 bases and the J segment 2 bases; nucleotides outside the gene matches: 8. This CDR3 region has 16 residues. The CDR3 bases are TGTGCCAGCGGGTCGGACAGGGTGACCTATAATTCACCCCTCCACTTT. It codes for CASGSDRVTYNSPLHF.

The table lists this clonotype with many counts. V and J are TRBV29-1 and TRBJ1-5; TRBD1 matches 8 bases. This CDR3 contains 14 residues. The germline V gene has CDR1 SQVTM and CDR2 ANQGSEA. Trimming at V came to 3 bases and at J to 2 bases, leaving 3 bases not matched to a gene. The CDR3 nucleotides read TGCAGCGTTGAGGAGACAGGGGGCAATCAGCCCCAGCATTTT. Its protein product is CSVEETGGNQPQHF.

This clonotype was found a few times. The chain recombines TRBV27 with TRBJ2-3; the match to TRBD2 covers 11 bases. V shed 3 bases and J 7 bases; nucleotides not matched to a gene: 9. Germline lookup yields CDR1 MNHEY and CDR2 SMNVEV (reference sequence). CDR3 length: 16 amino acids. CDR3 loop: CASSLAGLADAYTQYF. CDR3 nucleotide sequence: TGTGCCAGCAGTTTGGCGGGACTAGCGGACGCCTATACGCAGTATTTT.

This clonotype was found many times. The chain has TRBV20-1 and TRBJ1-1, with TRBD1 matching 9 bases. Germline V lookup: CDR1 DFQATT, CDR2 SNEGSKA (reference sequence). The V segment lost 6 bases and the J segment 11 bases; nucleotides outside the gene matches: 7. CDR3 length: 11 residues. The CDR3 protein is CSATSGQGAFF. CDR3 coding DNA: TGCAGTGCCACTAGTGGACAGGGGGCTTTCTTT.

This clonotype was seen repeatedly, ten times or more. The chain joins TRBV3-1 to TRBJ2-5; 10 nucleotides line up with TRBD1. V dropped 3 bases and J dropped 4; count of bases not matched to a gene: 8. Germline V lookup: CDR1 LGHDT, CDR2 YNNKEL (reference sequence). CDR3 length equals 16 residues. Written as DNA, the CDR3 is TGTGCCAGCAGCCACGGGACAGGGGATCTAGGAGAGACCCAGTACTTC. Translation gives CASSHGTGDLGETQYF.

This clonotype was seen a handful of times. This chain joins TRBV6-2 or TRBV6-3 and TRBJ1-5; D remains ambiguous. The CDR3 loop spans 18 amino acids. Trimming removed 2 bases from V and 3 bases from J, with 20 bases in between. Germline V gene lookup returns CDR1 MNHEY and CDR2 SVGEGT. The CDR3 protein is CASSYVPSAAKHNQPQHF. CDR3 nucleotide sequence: TGTGCCAGCAGTTACGTCCCCTCGGCAGCCAAACACAATCAGCCCCAGCATTTT.

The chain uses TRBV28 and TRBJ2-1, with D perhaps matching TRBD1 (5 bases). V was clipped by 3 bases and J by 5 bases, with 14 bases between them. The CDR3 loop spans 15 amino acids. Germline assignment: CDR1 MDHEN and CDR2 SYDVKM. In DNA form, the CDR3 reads TGTGCCAGCAGTTTCTTGCAGGGTAGTAACAATGAGCAGTTCTTC. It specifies CASSFLQGSNNEQFF.